This T cell receptor (beta chain) came from a study of cytomegalovirus exposure and HLA in healthy donors (dated 2017 in TCRdb). Describing the broader study: According to an earlier analysis of 587 of the donors, 150 million to 200 million T cells yielded 100 million or so unique TCR beta sequences and about 280 Gb of sequence data. An early release covering approximately 600 HLA-typed donors comprised approximately 300 gigabases of sequencing data and tens of millions of unique TCR sequences. Across approximately 420 genotyped donors of the cohort, an average of about 240,000 unique TCR beta nucleotide sequences per donor were sequenced, and roughly 20% of those sequences were non-productive. The T cell repertoires of 550 to 850 subjects were profiled by immunosequencing and related to cytomegalovirus serostatus. A later analysis re-analyzed previously published TCR beta repertoires from roughly 690 donors and added high-resolution HLA genotyping to study TCR occurrence patterns. Every discovery cohort repertoire had been produced on one sequencing platform. A later genetic analysis took genome-wide SNP genotypes for about 55% of the 666 donors and used that subset as a discovery cohort. The number of typed donors differed by locus: roughly 620-630 for A, B, C, DRB1 and DQB1; 500 to 550 for DQA1; approximately 600 for DPA1; and around 490 for DPB1. The study aimed to test whether signatures of past pathogen exposure could be identified by cataloging public T cell receptors. The genetic ancestry cluster associated with self-reported Caucasian donors included 81% of the 398 genotyped donors. In an earlier analysis of roughly 540 of the donors, high-throughput TCR beta sequencing was used to judge whether each TCR beta V gene segment behaved as functional or pseudogenic. Donor age, sex, ethnicity and CMV serostatus were compiled alongside the repertoire data. The later analysis used no new phenotypic data to find candidate immune exposures, relying instead on TCR beta sequences and their occurrence across donors. In addition to the first cohort of approximately 650 subjects, a separate validation cohort of 120 different subjects was used. To predict cytomegalovirus infection status, the study brought together high-throughput TCR immunosequencing, statistical association of individual TCRs with disease status, and machine learning. Because of strong linkage in the cohort, four to six DR-DQ haplotypes were treated as single units for association and clustering. Both class I and class II loci were covered by HLA typing, at four-digit resolution.

CDR1 SGHRS and CDR2 YFSETQ were looked up in the germline V gene. V and J are trimmed by 0 bases and 0 bases, and the gene matches miss 2 bases of the junction. The CDR3 covers 15 residues, taking in both the cysteine and the phenylalanine. Only the CDR3 DNA is retained, 45 bases long and in frame from the first base. Receptor amplification or capture employed the immunoSEQ multiplex PCR assay. For the multiplex PCR, a mixture combining 60 forward primers for TCR Vbeta segments and 13 reverse primers for TCR Jbeta segments was used. The CDR3 region of rearranged TCR beta genes was amplified from genomic DNA by a multiplex PCR assay. The Illumina HiSeq System was used to sequence the amplified TCR beta libraries as 87-base-pair reads. Per the authors' processing: Across the 670 or so repertoires, a later analysis counted around 80 million unique TCR beta chains, around 10 million of which were shared by at least two donors. To remove PCR and sequencing errors, raw reads were error-corrected and collapsed into unique sequences using a nearest-neighbor algorithm that merged closely related sequences. Alignment of CDR3 sequences to IMGT reference sequences was used to assign V, D and J gene segments. Each retained sequence needed at least a six-nucleotide match to both a V gene segment and a J gene segment. Rearrangements were classified as productive when the CDR3 lacked stop codons and remained in frame with V and J, and all other rearrangements were classified as non-productive. Following IMGT convention, CDR3 was defined as the stretch from the second conserved V-encoded cysteine to the conserved J-encoded phenylalanine. The earlier analysis of around 640 of the donors excluded sequences that lacked an unambiguous match to a single V gene segment. In an earlier analysis of about 590 of the donors, a V segment was called functional when productive rearrangements were above 56.7%, and segregating when the standard deviation between donors exceeded 5%. A statistical classification framework was developed to diagnose cytomegalovirus status using the catalog of TCR beta chain sequences. In a later analysis, TCR nucleotide sequences were compared against IMGT/GENE-DB human TR gene sequences so that V and J genes could be assigned. A later analysis assigned CDR3 sequences and most-parsimonious VDJ recombination scenarios with the TCRdist pipeline. In a later analysis, each TCR beta chain was defined by its CDR3 amino acid sequence together with its V-gene family, and reads without a unique V-gene family were excluded. In a later analysis, several hundred highly shared, low-generation-probability nucleotide sequences were removed to address suspected cross-contamination and a sequencing artifact. For each public chain, a later analysis derived a clonal expansion index from normalized ranks of inferred template counts within each repertoire. A later analysis computed generation probabilities with a VDJ recombination model fitted to out-of-frame rearrangements, and checked the results against IGoR. Hypergeometric tests were used in a later analysis to score TCR-TCR, TCR-HLA and TCR-CMV co-occurrence, with a repertoire-size bias correction applied to the TCR pairs. To estimate false discovery rates, a later analysis permuted the HLA or CMV assignments 20 times. A later analysis grouped co-occurring TCRs with DBSCAN, adding TCRdist sequence similarity when clustering within HLA-allele-positive subsets. Repertoires with fewer than 30,000 or more than 120,000 public chains were left out of co-occurrence clustering, as were five repertoires with anomalous nucleotide sharing. Drawn from immuneACCESS, this table holds only the in-frame rearrangements with V and J called that TCRdb kept. Clones are partly lost; checked studies trace under half to an unresolved V gene and leave the rest unexplained. The DNA was the basis for D and trimming; V, J and clone size are from that table. The sample has about 140,000 clones on record, 80% of them singletons. The ten largest account for about 2.5% of the sample.

This clone was counted between two and nine times. Its recognized antigen is unknown. No much larger clone is present one base from it, and per-base qualities are unavailable. The cohort comprised more than 550 healthy bone marrow donors. At the time of sampling, every cohort member was nominally healthy, though immune exposures that went unrecorded were likely present. The donor was CMV seronegative and belonged to the group of over 300 seronegative cohort members. A peripheral blood sample was provided by each donor, and peripheral blood mononuclear cells were used for TCR beta sequencing. Genomic DNA extraction from the blood cell samples was performed with the Qiagen DNeasy Blood Extraction Kit. Paper-wide results and their limitations: In a later analysis, most CMV-associated TCR beta chains were found to appear HLA-restricted, with HLA associations seemingly driven largely by CMV exposure. At a false discovery rate of 0.05, a later analysis linked 16,951 TCR beta sequences to specific HLA alleles. In a later genetic analysis, fewer N-insertions in productive TCRs were reported among donors in an Asian-associated ancestry cluster than the approximately 670-donor mean. Because counts were too low, seventeen rarely observed V segments, including chromosome 9 orphons, were excluded from the earlier analysis of 587 of the donors. A cluster of highly shared sequence variants was judged likely to be a technical artifact of the sequencing pipeline. The study gave a list of 150 to 200 TCR beta chains associated with cytomegalovirus. A few of the identified cytomegalovirus-associated TCR beta chains were confirmed in vitro to be specific for cytomegalovirus antigens. Compared with equally common non-associated chains, HLA-associated TCR beta chains in a later analysis were more clonally expanded and had lower generation probabilities. A further reported finding was that TCR beta sequences accurately predicted the HLA-A and HLA-B alleles for most subjects in the first cohort. Because HLA typing was unavailable for some donors at each locus, only the typed subset was used in association tests. Only TCR beta chains were sequenced in this cohort, and the absence of alpha or paired-chain data limited detectable features. In a later analysis, several top co-occurrence clusters were reported to appear linked to parvovirus B19, influenza, CMV and Epstein-Barr virus. The only immune exposure information available for the cohort was CMV serostatus. Some IMGT-functional V segments, including TRBV6-2 and TRBV6-3, could not be told apart with the 87-base-pair reads, so those segments were excluded. Strong co-occurrence of HLA alleles, especially DR and DQ, made assigning TCR associations to individual alleles difficult. Roughly uniform sequencing depth across donors was assumed in presence/absence analyses, although this assumption may not hold. In both the original and validation cohorts, the classifier was reported to diagnose cytomegalovirus status with high specificity and sensitivity. A later genetic analysis associated a missense DCLRE1C variant with V-gene and J-gene trimming of TCR beta chains, and an independent cohort replicated the association. In an earlier analysis of 500 to 650 of the donors, most TCR beta V segments appeared in productive rearrangements about 87% or about 30% of the time, broadly matching IMGT annotations. According to a later analysis, TCR association rates differed among HLA loci, with DRB1 alleles showing the most associated TCRs and HLA-C alleles showing the fewest. According to the authors, the approach could potentially be generalized to other disease states and immunological phenotypes. While some public TCRs were present in many individuals, most TCR sequences turned up only very rarely across donors. Linkage disequilibrium might explain the correlated functional status among segregating V segments, but an unknown experimental factor could not be excluded.

The receptor chain draws on TRBV5-1 and TRBJ1-1, and TRBD1 matches 7 of the central bases. The sequence was collected from a man aged 45-60 years in good health and CMV-seronegative. The specimen was PBMCs. The DNA reads TGCGCCAGCAGCTTGGCGGGACAGATGAACACTGAAGCTTTCTTT. Its translation is CASSLAGQMNTEAFF.